These T cell receptor beta chains were read from a single sample in a study of CD8+ T cells in alopecia areata. Sequenced by immunoSEQ multiplex PCR; TCRdb stores in-frame clones only, minus some. The sample lists some 210,000 clones; approximately 52% were seen once. The specimen comprised CD4+ T cells sorted from blood, sampled at week 0. The receptors here all came from a human donor with alopecia areata. Each CDR3 is given with its conserved first and last residue. The D gene is left open where the match is weak. Clone sizes are given selectively: once, few, many, or a class where the clone is expanded.

clone size	J gene	D gene	V gene	CDR3 DNA	CDR3 protein
few	TRBJ1-1	-	TRBV29-1	TGCAGCGTTGCAGTTTATGTGTACACTGAAGCTTTCTTT	CSVAVYVYTEAFF
-	TRBJ1-1	-	TRBV19	TGTGCCAGTATCGGGAACACTGAAGCTTTCTTT	CASIGNTEAFF
once	TRBJ2-6	-	TRBV5-6	TGTGCCAGCAGCTTGTTTACAAACGCTGGGGCCAACGTCCTGACTTTC	CASSLFTNAGANVLTF
-	TRBJ1-1	-	TRBV29-1	TGCAGCGTGAAGGGAGATATGGACACTGAAGCTTTCTTT	CSVKGDMDTEAFF
few	TRBJ2-2	-	TRBV10-1	TGCGCCAGCAGTGAACTTACGAACACCGGGGAGCTGTTTTTT	CASSELTNTGELFF
once	TRBJ1-3	TRBD1	TRBV9	TGTGCCAGCAGCGTAGCTCAGGGGGCTGGAAACACCATATATTTT	CASSVAQGAGNTIYF
-	TRBJ1-3	-	TRBV27	TGTGCCAGCAGTAAAGAGGTTTGGGGAAACACCATATATTTT	CASSKEVWGNTIYF
few	TRBJ1-3	-	TRBV7-9	TGTGCCAGCAGCTGGGGCCCCCGCTCTGGAAACACCATATATTTT	CASSWGPRSGNTIYF
-	TRBJ1-2	-	TRBV7-2	TGTGCCAGCAGCTTGGCCCAGGGGAGTGCCCTGTACACCTTC	CASSLAQGSALYTF
once	TRBJ1-2	-	TRBV4-1	TGCGCCAGCAGCCGAACAGGGAACTATGGCTACACCTTC	CASSRTGNYGYTF
once	TRBJ2-1	TRBD2	TRBV30	TGTGCCTTGGGGGGGATCAACAATGAGCAGTTCTTC	CALGGINNEQFF
-	TRBJ2-7	-	TRBV27	TGTGCCAGCAGTCCGAGAGGGGGGGGGAACTACGAGCAGTACTTC	CASSPRGGGNYEQYF
-	TRBJ1-1	-	TRBV19	TGTGCCAGTAACGGGGGAAGAAACACTGAAGCTTTCTTT	CASNGGRNTEAFF
few	TRBJ2-7	TRBD1	TRBV5-1	TGCGCCAGCAGCTTCGGGACAGGGGGCGACGAGCAGTACTTC	CASSFGTGGDEQYF
few	TRBJ2-5	-	TRBV13	TGTGCCAGCAGCTACGAAGAGACCCAGTACTTC	CASSYEETQYF
-	TRBJ2-5	-	TRBV10-1	TGCGCCAGCAGTGAGGGACAGCTCCCAGGGACCCAGTACTTC	CASSEGQLPGTQYF
few	TRBJ1-2	-	TRBV15	TGTGCCACCAGCAGTAACGTTAACTATGGCTACACCTTC	CATSSNVNYGYTF
-	TRBJ1-2	TRBD1	TRBV30	TGTGCCTGGAGCAGGGACAGGGCTGACTATGGCTACACCTTC	CAWSRDRADYGYTF
-	TRBJ1-2	-	TRBV2	TGTGCCAGCAGTGAAGGTGGGGGGCCATACTATGGCTACACCTTC	CASSEGGGPYYGYTF
few	TRBJ1-5	-	TRBV19	TGTGCCAGTAGTATAGAACTTTTTGGTTTCTACCAGCCCCAGCATTTT	CASSIELFGFYQPQHF
-	TRBJ1-5	-	TRBV19	TGTGCCAGTAGGGACAGTCCTCAGCCCCAGCATTTT	CASRDSPQPQHF
once	TRBJ1-2	TRBD1	TRBV30	TGTGCCTGGAGTAACAGGGGCCGGGGGCTCTATGGCTACACCTTC	CAWSNRGRGLYGYTF
-	TRBJ2-7	-	TRBV5-1	TGCGCCAGCAGCCCAGGGACGGACGAGCAGTACTTC	CASSPGTDEQYF
-	TRBJ1-6	-	TRBV6-1	TGTGCCAGCAGTGAAGTTGGAGGGGTAATGATAAAGTCACCCCTCCACTTT	CASSEVGGVMIKSPLHF
few	TRBJ2-5	-	TRBV11-2	TGTGCCAGCAGCTTAGGGGCTCAGACCCAGTACTTC	CASSLGAQTQYF
few	TRBJ2-7	-	TRBV18	TGTGCCAGCTCACCGGGTCTATCCACCGACGAGCAGTACTTC	CASSPGLSTDEQYF
-	TRBJ2-3	-	TRBV19	TGTGCCAGTAGATCCCCCTTGGCGGGGGCCCTCACAGATACGCAGTATTTT	CASRSPLAGALTDTQYF
-	TRBJ2-7	TRBD1	TRBV5-8	TGTGCCAGCAGCTTGGAGGGGACAGGACCGGTCGCGGAGCAGTACTTC	CASSLEGTGPVAEQYF
-	TRBJ1-4	-	TRBV4-1	TGCGCCAGCAGCCAAGCGGGGGCTTTAGCTAATGAAAAACTGTTTTTT	CASSQAGALANEKLFF
-	TRBJ2-1	-	TRBV6-5	TGTGCCAGCAGTTACCTCGGGACAATTCACAATGAGCAGTTCTTC	CASSYLGTIHNEQFF
-	TRBJ1-1	-	TRBV28	TGTGCCAGCAGTTTCGGGGTGAGGAGCACTGAAGCTTTCTTT	CASSFGVRSTEAFF
few	TRBJ1-1	-	TRBV11-2	TGTGCCAGCAGTGGTAAAGGATGGTTGAACACTGAAGCTTTCTTT	CASSGKGWLNTEAFF
few	TRBJ1-2	TRBD1	TRBV30	TGTGCCTGGAGCTCCGGGACAGGGTTCGACTACACCTTC	CAWSSGTGFDYTF
few	TRBJ2-7	-	TRBV5-1	TGCGCCAGCAGCTTAAGATTGACTAGGGACGAGCAGTACTTC	CASSLRLTRDEQYF
-	TRBJ1-1	-	TRBV5-1	TGCGCCAGCAGCTTGGACCCGTCGAACACTGAAGCTTTCTTT	CASSLDPSNTEAFF
-	TRBJ1-1	-	TRBV29-1	TGCAGCGTTAAAGGACGGGCCCAAGGGACTGAAGCTTTCTTT	CSVKGRAQGTEAFF
-	TRBJ2-5	TRBD2	TRBV9	TGTGCCAGCAGCGTAGACGGGAGGGAGACCCAGTACTTC	CASSVDGRETQYF